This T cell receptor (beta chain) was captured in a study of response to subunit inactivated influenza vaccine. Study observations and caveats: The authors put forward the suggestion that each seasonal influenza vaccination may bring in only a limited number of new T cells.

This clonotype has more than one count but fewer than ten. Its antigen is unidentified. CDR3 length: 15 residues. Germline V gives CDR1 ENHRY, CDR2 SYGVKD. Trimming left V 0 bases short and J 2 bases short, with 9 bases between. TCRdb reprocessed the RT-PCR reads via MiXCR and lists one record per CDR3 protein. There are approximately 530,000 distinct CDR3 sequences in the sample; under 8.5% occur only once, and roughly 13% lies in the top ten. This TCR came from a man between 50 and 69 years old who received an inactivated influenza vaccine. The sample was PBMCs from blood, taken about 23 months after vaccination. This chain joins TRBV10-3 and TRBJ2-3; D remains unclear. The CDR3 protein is CAISESNSYTDTQYF. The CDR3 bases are TGTGCCATCAGTGAGTCTAACAGCTACACAGATACGCAGTATTTT.